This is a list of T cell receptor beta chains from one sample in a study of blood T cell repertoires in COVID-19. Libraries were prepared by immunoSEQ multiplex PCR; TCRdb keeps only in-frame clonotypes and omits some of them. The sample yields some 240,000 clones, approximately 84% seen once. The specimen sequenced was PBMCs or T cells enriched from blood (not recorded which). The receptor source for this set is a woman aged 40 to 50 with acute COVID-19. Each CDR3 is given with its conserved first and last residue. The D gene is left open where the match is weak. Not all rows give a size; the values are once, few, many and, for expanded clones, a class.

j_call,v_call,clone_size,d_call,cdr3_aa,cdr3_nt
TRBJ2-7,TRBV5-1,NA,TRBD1,CASSPGTGLFEQYF,TGCGCCAGCAGCCCCGGGACAGGCCTTTTCGAGCAGTACTTC
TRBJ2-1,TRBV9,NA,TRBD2,CASSRTSGNEQFF,TGTGCCAGCAGTAGGACTAGCGGGAATGAGCAGTTCTTC
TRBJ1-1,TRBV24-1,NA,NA,CAIPVLGGEAFF,TGTGCCATTCCCGTTCTAGGAGGTGAAGCTTTCTTT
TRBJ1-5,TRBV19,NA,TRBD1,CASSIMGGQGHSGNQPQHF,TGTGCCAGTAGTATAATGGGTGGACAGGGTCATTCGGGCAATCAGCCCCAGCATTTT
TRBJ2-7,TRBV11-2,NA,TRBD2,CASSSLAREVPYEQYF,TGTGCCAGCAGCTCACTCGCACGGGAGGTCCCCTACGAGCAGTACTTC
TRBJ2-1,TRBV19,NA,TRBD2,CASSINFRTSGTSYNEQFF,TGTGCCAGTAGTATAAATTTTCGGACTAGCGGGACCTCCTACAATGAGCAGTTCTTC
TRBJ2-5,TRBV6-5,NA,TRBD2,CASYESGRGTQYF,TGTGCCAGCTATGAAAGCGGGAGGGGGACCCAGTACTTC
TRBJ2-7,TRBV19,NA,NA,CASIALAGTNFTEQYF,TGTGCCAGTATTGCTTTGGCCGGGACAAACTTTACCGAGCAGTACTTC
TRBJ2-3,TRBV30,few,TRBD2,CAWKRERTDTQYF,TGTGCCTGGAAGCGGGAGAGGACAGATACGCAGTATTTT
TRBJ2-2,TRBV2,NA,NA,CASSEPGNGELFF,TGTGCCAGCAGTGAACCGGGGAACGGGGAGCTGTTTTTT
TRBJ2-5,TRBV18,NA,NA,CASSPSSGVQETQYF,TGTGCCAGCTCACCAAGTTCAGGGGTCCAAGAGACCCAGTACTTC
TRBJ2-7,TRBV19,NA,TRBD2,CASSPLAALPYEQYF,TGTGCCAGTAGTCCCCTAGCGGCCCTACCCTACGAGCAGTACTTC
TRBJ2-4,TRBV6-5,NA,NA,CASSQQLEDSNIQYF,TGTGCCAGCAGTCAACAGCTGGAGGATTCCAACATTCAGTACTTC
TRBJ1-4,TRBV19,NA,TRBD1,CASTQGGYEKLFF,TGTGCCAGTACACAGGGGGGATACGAAAAACTGTTTTTT
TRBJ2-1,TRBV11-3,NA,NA,CASRTNRPGLLYNEQFF,TGTGCCAGCAGAACCAACCGTCCGGGACTCCTCTACAATGAGCAGTTCTTC
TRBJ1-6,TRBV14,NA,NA,CASSQVGTSDSPLHF,TGTGCCAGCAGCCAAGTGGGCACTTCTGATTCACCCCTCCACTTT
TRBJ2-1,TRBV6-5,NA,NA,CASLARFLNEQFF,TGTGCCAGCCTAGCGAGATTTCTTAATGAGCAGTTCTTC
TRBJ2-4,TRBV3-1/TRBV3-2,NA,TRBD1,CASSLVSGGNIQYF,TGTGCCAGCAGCCTAGTGTCAGGGGGCAACATTCAGTACTTC
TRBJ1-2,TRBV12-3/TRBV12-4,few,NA,CASSFGFGYTF,TGTGCCAGCAGCTTCGGGTTTGGCTACACCTTC
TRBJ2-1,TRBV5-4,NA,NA,CASRILENEQFF,TGTGCCAGCAGAATTCTAGAGAACGAGCAGTTCTTC
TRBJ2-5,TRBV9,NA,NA,CASSAYREIETQYF,TGTGCCAGCAGCGCCTACAGGGAGATAGAGACCCAGTACTTC
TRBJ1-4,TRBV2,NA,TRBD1,CASSHDRGTNEKLFF,TGTGCCAGCAGTCATGACAGGGGGACTAATGAAAAACTGTTTTTT
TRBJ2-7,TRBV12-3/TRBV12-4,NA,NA,CASSLASAGEQYF,TGTGCCAGCAGTTTGGCCTCCGCGGGGGAGCAGTACTTC
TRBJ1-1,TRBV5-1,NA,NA,CASSLVGTQNTEAFF,TGCGCCAGCAGCTTGGTTGGGACACAGAACACTGAAGCTTTCTTT
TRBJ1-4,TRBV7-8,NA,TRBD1,CASSLARGLEKLFF,TGTGCCAGCAGCTTAGCGAGGGGGCTTGAAAAACTGTTTTTT
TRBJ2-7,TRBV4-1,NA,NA,CASSQGVTSYEQYF,TGCGCCAGCAGCCAAGGTGTAACTAGCTACGAGCAGTACTTC
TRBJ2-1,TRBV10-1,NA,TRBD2,CASMATGGGVGEQFF,TGCGCCAGCATGGCCACTGGGGGGGGAGTTGGTGAGCAGTTCTTC
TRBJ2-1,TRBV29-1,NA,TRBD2,CSSSRASGGNNEQFF,TGCAGCTCCTCCCGGGCTAGCGGGGGAAACAATGAGCAGTTCTTC
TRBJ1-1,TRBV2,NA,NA,CASSDQRDTEAFF,TGTGCCAGCAGTGACCAACGGGACACTGAAGCTTTCTTT
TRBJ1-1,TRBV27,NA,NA,CASSPRTARIEAFF,TGTGCCAGCAGTCCTCGGACAGCCCGGATAGAAGCTTTCTTT
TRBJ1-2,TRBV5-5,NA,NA,CASTPAGTNGYTF,TGTGCCAGCACCCCAGCGGGGACTAACGGCTACACCTTC
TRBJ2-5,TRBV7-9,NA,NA,CASSLPASGETQYF,TGTGCCAGCAGCTTACCAGCTAGTGGAGAGACCCAGTACTTC
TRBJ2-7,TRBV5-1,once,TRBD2,CASSLGVAGESSYEQYF,TGCGCCAGCAGCTTGGGGGTAGCGGGAGAGAGCTCCTACGAGCAGTACTTC
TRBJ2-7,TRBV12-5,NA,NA,CASGEDTAYEQYF,TGTGCTAGTGGAGAAGACACAGCCTACGAGCAGTACTTC
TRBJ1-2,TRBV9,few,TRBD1,CASSPAGGSYGYTF,TGTGCCAGCAGCCCCGCAGGGGGAAGCTATGGCTACACCTTC
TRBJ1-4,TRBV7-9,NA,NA,CASSYQGTNEKLFF,TGTGCCAGCAGCTATCAGGGGACTAATGAAAAACTGTTTTTT
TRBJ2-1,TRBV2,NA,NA,CASTQDSWNEQFF,TGTGCCAGCACCCAGGACAGTTGGAATGAGCAGTTCTTC
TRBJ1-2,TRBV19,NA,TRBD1,CASSVQGANYGYTF,TGTGCCAGTAGTGTACAGGGGGCAAACTATGGCTACACCTTC
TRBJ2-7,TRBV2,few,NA,CASLQGLPYEQYF,TGTGCCAGCTTACAGGGTCTCCCCTACGAGCAGTACTTC
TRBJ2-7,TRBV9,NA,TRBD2,CASSVLADSYEQYF,TGTGCCAGCAGCGTCCTAGCGGACTCCTACGAGCAGTACTTC
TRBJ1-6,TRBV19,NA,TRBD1,CASSDRGLSPLHF,TGTGCCAGTAGCGATAGGGGGCTCTCACCCCTCCACTTT
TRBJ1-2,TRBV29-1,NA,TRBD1,CSVGQGIAGYTF,TGCAGCGTCGGACAGGGAATAGCTGGCTACACCTTC
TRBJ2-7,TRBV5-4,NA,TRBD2,CASSDGGRADYEQYF,TGTGCCAGCAGCGATGGGGGGAGGGCCGACTACGAGCAGTACTTC
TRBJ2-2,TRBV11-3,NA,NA,CASSAPEGAGRTGELFF,TGTGCCAGCAGCGCCCCAGAGGGCGCGGGGCGAACCGGGGAGCTGTTTTTT
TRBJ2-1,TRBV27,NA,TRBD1,CASSLYNPGQTSYNEQFF,TGTGCCAGCAGTTTATATAACCCGGGACAGACCTCCTACAATGAGCAGTTCTTC
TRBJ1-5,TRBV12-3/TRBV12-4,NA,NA,CASSLVSAQLQHF,TGTGCCAGCAGTTTAGTGTCAGCGCAGCTTCAGCATTTT
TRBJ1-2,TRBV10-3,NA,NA,CAISERDSSNYGYTF,TGTGCCATCAGTGAGAGAGACAGTTCTAACTATGGCTACACCTTC
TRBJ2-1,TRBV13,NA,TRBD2,CASSIGLAGGPYEQFF,TGTGCCAGCAGCATAGGACTAGCGGGAGGGCCCTATGAGCAGTTCTTC
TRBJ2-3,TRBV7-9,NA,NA,CASSLAASQGARDTQYF,TGTGCCAGCAGCTTAGCCGCTTCACAGGGAGCCAGAGATACGCAGTATTTT
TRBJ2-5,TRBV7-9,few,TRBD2,CASSFPGLAGTETQYF,TGTGCCAGCAGCTTTCCGGGACTAGCGGGAACTGAGACCCAGTACTTC
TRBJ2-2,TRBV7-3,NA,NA,CASSKGENTGELFF,TGTGCCAGCTCAAAAGGGGAGAACACCGGGGAGCTGTTTTTT
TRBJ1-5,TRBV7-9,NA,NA,CASSFSEHQPQHF,TGTGCCAGCAGCTTTTCGGAGCATCAGCCCCAGCATTTT